The 14 T cell receptor beta chains given below trace back to one sample, sequenced in a study of cytomegalovirus exposure and HLA in healthy donors. PCR used 60 Vbeta primers and 13 Jbeta primers. Sequencing was performed with immunoSEQ multiplex PCR; in TCRdb, only in-frame clones are kept and a portion is missing. This sample yields around 99,000 clones, of which more than 70% are seen a single time; 7.8% belongs to the top ten. Input material: PBMCs. These receptors were collected from a young man in good health and CMV-seronegative.

This sequence joins TRBV6-5 and TRBJ2-1; D is perhaps TRBD2 (6 bases). There are 10 residues in the CDR3. V was trimmed by 6 bases and J by 10 bases, leaving 7 bases between them. Germline CDR1 and CDR2: MNHEY and SVGAGI. The CDR3, as DNA: TGTGCCAGCAGCGGAGGGGAGCAGTTCTTC. This translates into CASSGGEQFF.

CDR3: CASRDRAWNEQFF. The CDR3 nucleotides are TGCGCCAGCCGGGACAGGGCGTGGAATGAGCAGTTCTTC. The chain carries TRBV4-1 and TRBJ2-1; 9 bases line up with TRBD1. The length of the CDR3 is 13 residues. The germline V gene has CDR1 MGHRA and CDR2 YSYEKL. J was trimmed by 7 bases and V by 8 bases; bases with no gene match: 6.

The rearrangement joins TRBV9 to TRBJ1-5; D uncertain. Germline V gene data show CDR1 as SGDLS and CDR2 as YYNGEE. The CDR3 sequence is 15 residues long. Trimming shortened V by 0 bases and J by 5 bases, and 12 bases separated the two germline ends. CDR3 bases: TGTGCCAGCAGCGTAGGACCCACGGGTGATCAGCCCCAGCATTTT. Its translation: CASSVGPTGDQPQHF.

V and J are TRBV20-1 and TRBJ1-1; maybe TRBD1 (6 bases). Germline V lookup: CDR1 DFQATT, CDR2 SNEGSKA (reference sequence). V was trimmed by 6 bases and J by 4 bases, leaving 9 bases between them. This CDR3 is built from 11 residues. CDR3 loop: CSAQGPTEAFF. CDR3 in DNA: TGCAGTGCACAGGGTCCCACTGAAGCTTTCTTT.

The chain joins TRBV2 to TRBJ1-1; possible D gene TRBD1, 5 bases. The V gene lost 6 bases and the J gene lost 6 bases, with 11 bases spanning the gap. The CDR3 extends over 12 amino acids. Germline CDR1 reads SNHLY; CDR2 reads FYNNEI. The DNA for the CDR3 is TGTGCCAGCAGGGGGCAGAAAGCTGAAGCTTTCTTT. Its translation is CASRGQKAEAFF. Based on the CDR3 plus reference TRBV2 and TRBJ1-1, the full variable domain is EPEVTQTPSHQVTQMGQEVILRCVPISNHLYFYWYRQILGQKVEFLVSFYNNEISEKSEIFDDQFSVERPDGSNFTLKIRSTKLEDSAMYFCASRGQKAEAFFGQGTRLTVV.

The chain has TRBV19 and TRBJ2-1, with 11 bases matching TRBD2. CDR3 size: 19 residues. Germline loops: CDR1 LNHDA, CDR2 SQIVND (reference sequence). J gave up 1 base and V 3 bases, and 11 bases lay outside the gene matches. This CDR3 is CASSMLSSGRNKSYNEQFF. As DNA, the CDR3 is TGTGCCAGTAGTATGTTGTCTAGCGGGAGGAATAAATCCTACAATGAGCAGTTCTTC. Supplemented by reference TRBV19 and TRBJ2-1, the full variable domain reads DGGITQSPKYLFRKEGQNVTLSCEQNLNHDAMYWYRQDPGQGLRLIYYSQIVNDFQKGDIAEGYSVSREKKESFPLTVTSAQKNPTAFYLCASSMLSSGRNKSYNEQFFGPGTRLTVL.

The chain links TRBV15 to TRBJ1-5; 7 bases map to TRBD1. The CDR3 sequence is 17 residues long. Germline V CDR1 and CDR2: LNHNV, YYDKDF (reference sequence). The V gene end was trimmed by 3 bases and the J gene end by 4 bases; junction bases not matched to a gene: 12. CDR3 sequence (DNA): TGTGCCACCAGCAGCCGGAGGACAGGTACTATTAATCAGCCCCAGCATTTT. Amino acids: CATSSRRTGTINQPQHF.

The chain carries TRBV19 and TRBJ2-1; 7 bases are shared with TRBD2. Germline trimming cut 4 bases from V and 0 bases from J; bases unmatched to any gene: 6. Germline V CDR1 and CDR2: LNHDA, SQIVND (reference sequence). The CDR3 runs 16 residues. DNA of the CDR3: TGTGCCAGTAGTAAAGCCGGGGGGAACTCCTACAATGAGCAGTTCTTC. Amino acids: CASSKAGGNSYNEQFF.

The chain links TRBV5-4 to TRBJ2-3, with TRBD2 as a possible D gene (6 bases). CDR1 SGHNT and CDR2 YYREEE come from the germline V gene (reference sequence). V dropped 5 bases and J dropped 1 base, with 14 bases sitting between them. The CDR3 has 15 residues. The CDR3 region is CASSSEGSGTDTQYF. The CDR3 DNA reads as TGTGCCAGCAGTTCGGAGGGGTCTGGCACAGATACGCAGTATTTT.

This sequence joins TRBV7-2 and TRBJ1-3; 7 bases match TRBD1. The CDR3 extends over 15 amino acids. The V and J ends lost 5 bases and 0 bases, in that order; junction bases with no gene match: 4. Germline lookup yields CDR1 SGHTA and CDR2 FQGNSA. The CDR3 DNA sequence: TGTGCCAGCAGCGCACGACAGGGCTCTGGAAACACCATATATTTT. Translating it yields CASSARQGSGNTIYF.

This clone turned up a few times. The rearrangement uses TRBV2 and TRBJ1-1, with 12 nucleotides matching TRBD1. Germline loops: CDR1 SNHLY, CDR2 FYNNEI. V shed 6 bases, J shed 1 base, and the junction held 0 bases outside the gene matches. The CDR3 sequence is 14 residues long. In nucleotides, the CDR3 is TGTGCCAGCAGGGGACAGGGGGCGAACACTGAAGCTTTCTTT. Protein sequence: CASRGQGANTEAFF.

V is TRBV28 and J is TRBJ1-4; the D gene is possibly TRBD1 (6 bases). Trimming shortened V by 4 bases and J by 8 bases, and 20 bases separated the two germline ends. The CDR3 spans 16 residues. Germline V gives CDR1 MDHEN, CDR2 SYDVKM. DNA for the CDR3: TGTGCCAGCAGTTCGTTTATACAGGGAATGGGGGAAAAACTGTTTTTT. Protein sequence: CASSSFIQGMGEKLFF. The whole variable domain, remainder taken from reference TRBV28 and TRBJ1-4, is DVKVTQSSRYLVKRTGEKVFLECVQDMDHENMFWYRQDPGLGLRLIYFSYDVKMKEKGDIPEGYSVSREKKERFSLILESASTNQTSMYLCASSSFIQGMGEKLFFGSGTQLSVL.

This clone was observed a few times. This sequence joins TRBV18 and TRBJ2-2; D may be TRBD1 (6 bases). The CDR3 consists of 14 residues. V was shortened by 7 bases and J by 1 base, with 10 bases between the two germline ends. The V gene's germline CDR1 is KGHSH and CDR2 LQKENI. CDR3 sequence: CASFPGQNTGELFF. CDR3 in DNA: TGTGCCAGCTTTCCGGGACAGAACACCGGGGAGCTGTTTTTT.

The V and J genes are TRBV30 and TRBJ2-7; TRBD1 might be the D (6 bases). Germline V gives CDR1 GTSNPN, CDR2 SVGIG (reference sequence). The V gene lost 4 bases and the J gene lost 5 bases, with 12 bases spanning the gap. The CDR3 is 12 residues long. The CDR3 loop reads CAWTPAGDEQYF. The CDR3 nucleotides are TGTGCCTGGACCCCAGCAGGGGACGAGCAGTACTTC.